Following are 28 T cell receptor beta chains from one sample sequenced in a study of blood T cell repertoires in COVID-19. The method was immunoSEQ multiplex PCR; TCRdb's version includes in-frame clones alone and lacks a portion of them. The sample comprises tens of thousands of clones, roughly nine tenths of which are singletons, and approximately 20% rests with the top ten. Sample: peripheral blood. Receptor source: a woman in her sixties with COVID-19, enrolled during active disease.

The chain uses TRBV18 and TRBJ2-2; 11 positions agree with TRBD1. The V and J ends lost 3 bases and 6 bases, in that order; junction bases with no gene match: 6. CDR3 length equals 16 residues. Germline values: CDR1 KGHSH, CDR2 LQKENI. The CDR3 DNA follows: TGTGCCAGCTCACCCGGACAGGGGGCGCTCGCCGGGGAGCTGTTTTTT. Translation: CASSPGQGALAGELFF. Complete variable domain (other parts from reference TRBV18 and TRBJ2-2): NAGVMQNPRHLVRRRGQEARLRCSPMKGHSHVYWYRQLPEEGLKFMVYLQKENIIDESGMPKERFSAEFPKEGPSILRIQQVVRGDSAAYFCASSPGQGALAGELFFGEGSRLTVL.

This chain connects TRBV2 to TRBJ1-6, with TRBD1 matching 8 bases. The CDR3 is made up of 15 amino acids. Trimming took 6 bases from V and 10 from J; bases not matched to a gene: 11. The germline CDR1 and CDR2 sequences are SNHLY and FYNNEI. This chain's CDR3 is CASSPDRGVRSPLHF. CDR3 in DNA: TGTGCCAGCAGCCCCGACAGGGGAGTTAGGTCACCCCTCCACTTT.

V is TRBV28 and J is TRBJ2-7; a weak D match, TRBD2 (5 bases). CDR3 size: 13 residues. Trimming took 5 bases from V and 3 from J, leaving 11 bases between them. Per the germline V gene, CDR1 is MDHEN and CDR2 is SYDVKM. CDR3 sequence (DNA): TGTGCCAGCAGTCCGCCCGAGGGCTACGAGCAGTACTTC. Protein product: CASSPPEGYEQYF. Based on the CDR3 plus reference TRBV28 and TRBJ2-7, the full variable domain is DVKVTQSSRYLVKRTGEKVFLECVQDMDHENMFWYRQDPGLGLRLIYFSYDVKMKEKGDIPEGYSVSREKKERFSLILESASTNQTSMYLCASSPPEGYEQYFGPGTRLTVT.

Remarks on this clone: The same CDR3 can be traced to other DNA sequences in this sample. The J gene is TRBJ1-4, the V gene TRBV7-2; possibly TRBD1 for D (6 bases). Looked up from germline, CDR1 is SGHTA and CDR2 is FQGNSA. Trimming left V 3 bases short and J 4 bases short, with 9 bases between. The CDR3 length is 14 residues. The CDR3 loop reads CASSLGRGNEKLFF. The CDR3 nucleotides read TGTGCCAGCAGCTTGGGCAGGGGTAATGAAAAACTGTTTTTT.

This chain connects TRBV7-3 to TRBJ2-3, with D perhaps matching TRBD2 (6 bases). Germline V gives CDR1 SGHTA, CDR2 FQGTGA. V was trimmed by 3 bases and J by 1 base, leaving 14 bases between them. The CDR3 has 16 amino acids. The CDR3 nucleotides read TGTGCCAGCAGCTTGGGAGGATCACCCCGCACAGATACGCAGTATTTT. It yields the protein CASSLGGSPRTDTQYF.

The chain joins TRBV11-2 to TRBJ2-2; possibly TRBD2 for D (5 bases). The CDR3 has 16 amino acids. CDR1 is SGHAT, CDR2 FQNNGV, per germline. V shed 1 base and J shed 5 bases, with 14 bases lying between them. CDR3 region: CASSLVGLPGTGELFF. Here the CDR3 DNA reads TGTGCCAGCAGCTTAGTTGGTCTCCCGGGGACCGGGGAGCTGTTTTTT.

The chain carries TRBV5-4 and TRBJ2-6; 15 positions agree with TRBD2. The germline V gene encodes CDR1 SGHNT and CDR2 YYREEE (reference sequence). The ends lost 4 bases at V and 4 bases at J; junction bases unmatched: 9. The CDR3 runs to 19 residues. CDR3 nucleotides: TGTGCCAGCAGCGAGGGACTAGCGGGGGGCCGGGGAGGGGCCAACGTCCTGACTTTC. Translation gives CASSEGLAGGRGGANVLTF.

V usage is TRBV30 and J usage is TRBJ1-2; TRBD1 matches 9 bases. CDR3 length equals 14 residues. Germline trimming cut 8 bases from V and 3 bases from J; bases unmatched to any gene: 10. The germline CDR1 and CDR2 sequences are GTSNPN and SVGIG (reference sequence). This CDR3 is CAGKGRDRDYGYTF. CDR3 bases: TGTGCCGGAAAAGGGCGGGACAGGGACTATGGCTACACCTTC.

The chain is built from TRBV7-9 and TRBJ2-2; D might be TRBD1 (5 bases). V lost 2 bases, J lost 3 bases, and 7 bases lay in between. CDR3 length: 14 residues. Germline CDR1 reads SEHNR; CDR2 reads FQNEAQ (reference sequence). The CDR3 DNA is TGTGCCAGCAGCTTAATCAGGGACACCGGGGAGCTGTTTTTT. Translated, it gives CASSLIRDTGELFF.

The chain carries TRBV21-1 and TRBJ2-1; the D call of TRBD2 is as the table states it, not checked on the DNA. TRBV21-1 is marked as a pseudogene. The CDR3 spans 16 residues. The CDR3 spells CASIPRGSNSYNEQFF. The CDR3 DNA reads TGTGCCAGCATTCCCCGGGGGTCCAACTCCTACAATGAGCAGTTCTTC.

The gene calls are TRBV3-1 (or the pseudogene TRBV3-2) and TRBJ2-7, with 7 nucleotides matching TRBD2. Germline lookup yields CDR1 LGHDT and CDR2 YNNKEL (reference sequence). The CDR3 runs 14 residues. The V segment lost 2 bases and the J segment 3 bases; nucleotides outside the gene matches: 4. CDR3 sequence reads: CASSQRWGGYEQYF. The CDR3 DNA sequence: TGTGCCAGCAGCCAACGGTGGGGGGGCTACGAGCAGTACTTC.

V usage is TRBV27 and J usage is TRBJ2-7; tentatively, D is TRBD1 (6 bases). V lost 4 bases and J lost 9, with 16 bases in between. CDR1 MNHEY and CDR2 SMNVEV come from the germline V gene (reference sequence). The CDR3 runs 13 residues. CDR3 protein: CASSSPGALGQYF. The CDR3 DNA reads as TGTGCCAGCAGTTCACCAGGGGCTTTGGGGCAGTACTTC.

This chain connects TRBV6-5 to TRBJ2-7; TRBD1 agrees at 7 bases. CDR1 and CDR2 from the germline V gene are MNHEY and SVGAGI. The J segment lost 0 bases and the V segment lost 7 bases, leaving 6 bases of the junction unmatched. The CDR3 is 14 residues long. CDR3 nucleotides: TGTGCCAGCACCGGACGACAGGGCTCCTACGAGCAGTACTTC. Translating it yields CASTGRQGSYEQYF.

The J gene is TRBJ2-6, the V gene TRBV7-6; maybe TRBD1 (5 bases). Trimming shortened V by 5 bases and J by 3 bases, and 8 bases separated the two germline ends. Germline V gene data show CDR1 as SGHVS and CDR2 as FNYEAQ. CDR3 size: 14 residues. CDR3 sequence (DNA): TGTGCCAGCAGCCCAGGGCTTGGGGCCAACGTCCTGACTTTC. Translation: CASSPGLGANVLTF. Full variable domain (missing parts from reference TRBV7-6 and TRBJ2-6): GAGVSQSPRYKVTKRGQDVALRCDPISGHVSLYWYRQALGQGPEFLTYFNYEAQQDKSGLPNDRFSAERPEGSISTLTIQRTEQRDSAMYRCASSPGLGANVLTFGAGSRLTVL.

The CDR3 DNA reads TGCGCCAGCAGCCAAATTGACAGGGGGCTTTGGTACGAGCAGTACTTC. This encodes CASSQIDRGLWYEQYF. V usage is TRBV4-1 and J usage is TRBJ2-7; 10 positions agree with TRBD1. V shed 2 bases, J shed 4 bases, and the junction held 8 bases outside the gene matches. This CDR3 has 16 amino acids. Germline loops: CDR1 MGHRA, CDR2 YSYEKL.

This clone was seen a handful of times. This rearrangement joins TRBV19 to TRBJ1-1; D is unresolved. The germline V and J ends were trimmed by 1 base and 5 bases, with 8 bases remaining between them. CDR3 length equals 13 residues. Looked up from germline, CDR1 is LNHDA and CDR2 is SQIVND (reference sequence). CDR3 in amino acids: CASSIGRETEAFF. CDR3 DNA: TGTGCCAGTAGTATAGGTCGGGAGACTGAAGCTTTCTTT.

The gene calls are TRBV12-3 or TRBV12-4 and TRBJ2-5, with D possibly matching TRBD2 (6 bases). Trimming removed 6 bases at V and 3 bases at J, with 11 bases between. The CDR3 is 13 residues long. Here the CDR3 reads CASSSQREETQYF. The CDR3 nucleotides are TGTGCCAGCAGCTCCCAGCGGGAAGAGACCCAGTACTTC.

This chain connects TRBV12-3 or TRBV12-4 to TRBJ1-2; a weak D match, TRBD1 (6 bases). This CDR3 comprises 13 residues. Trimming took off 5 bases at V and 6 bases at J, with 13 bases between the two ends. CDR3 sequence: CASSLNSGDGYTF. CDR3 bases: TGTGCCAGCAGTCTGAACTCAGGGGATGGCTACACCTTC.

J is TRBJ2-3 and V is TRBV4-3; 10 nucleotides align to TRBD2. CDR1 and CDR2 (germline): LGHNA, YSLEER. Germline trimming cut 4 bases from V and 7 bases from J; bases unmatched to any gene: 5. This CDR3 is built from 14 residues. CDR3 bases: TGCGCCAGCAGCCCAGCGGGGGGGTTATATACGCAGTATTTT. Protein: CASSPAGGLYTQYF.

J is TRBJ2-1 and V is TRBV7-6; 10 bases align to TRBD2. The CDR3 totals 16 residues. Germline CDR1 SGHVS, CDR2 FNYEAQ. V lost 1 base and J lost 6; bases outside the gene matches: 6. This chain's CDR3 is CASSLERTSGSNEQFF. In nucleotides, the CDR3 is TGTGCCAGCAGCTTAGAGAGGACTAGCGGATCCAATGAGCAGTTCTTC.

The rearrangement links TRBV9 to TRBJ1-5; D not certain. The germline gives CDR1 SGDLS, CDR2 YYNGEE. With 4 bases removed from V and 9 bases from J, the gap between germline ends came to 14 bases. This CDR3 is 13 amino acids long. CDR3 residues: CASSPGPLWPQHF. Written as DNA, the CDR3 is TGTGCCAGCAGCCCTGGGCCGCTTTGGCCCCAGCATTTT.

Notes on this clone: Additional DNA sequences in this sample encode the identical CDR3. This rearrangement joins TRBV28 to TRBJ2-7; 10 nucleotides match TRBD1. The CDR3 spans 13 residues. CDR1 and CDR2 (germline): MDHEN, SYDVKM. V was pared by 4 bases and J by 4 bases, with 1 base of the junction left unmatched. CDR3 residues: CASSSGQGYEQYF. CDR3 nucleotides: TGTGCCAGCAGTTCGGGACAGGGGTACGAGCAGTACTTC.

The chain employs TRBV6-6 and TRBJ1-5, with a tentative D call TRBD1 (5 bases). Germline assignment: CDR1 MNHNY and CDR2 SVGAGI (reference sequence). This CDR3 is built from 14 residues. With 2 bases removed from V and 4 bases from J, the gap between germline ends came to 9 bases. The CDR3 DNA reads as TGTGCCAGCAGTTACGTGGAGGGGAATCAGCCCCAGCATTTT. Protein: CASSYVEGNQPQHF.

The J gene is TRBJ1-6, the V gene TRBV6-5, with D possibly matching TRBD1 (6 bases). CDR3 length: 14 residues. V dropped 0 bases and J dropped 9 bases, with 9 bases sitting between them. Germline V gene data show CDR1 as MNHEY and CDR2 as SVGAGI. The CDR3 coding sequence is TGTGCCAGCAGTTACTCAGGGGGAACTTCACCCCTCCACTTT. It specifies CASSYSGGTSPLHF.

The V call is TRBV19, the J call TRBJ1-5, with TRBD1 matching over 10 bases. The germline CDR1 and CDR2 sequences are LNHDA and SQIVND (reference sequence). After removal of 1 base from V and 5 bases from J, the junction contained 2 bases not matched to a gene. This CDR3 has 15 amino acids. The CDR3 region is CASSIAGTGDQPQHF. The CDR3 region has the DNA TGTGCCAGTAGTATAGCCGGGACAGGGGATCAGCCCCAGCATTTT. Full variable domain (outside the CDR3, taken from reference TRBV19 and TRBJ1-5): DGGITQSPKYLFRKEGQNVTLSCEQNLNHDAMYWYRQDPGQGLRLIYYSQIVNDFQKGDIAEGYSVSREKKESFPLTVTSAQKNPTAFYLCASSIAGTGDQPQHFGDGTRLSIL.

This chain connects TRBV2 to TRBJ1-2; the match to TRBD1 covers 7 bases. The V gene's germline CDR1 is SNHLY and CDR2 FYNNEI. The CDR3 is 13 amino acids. Trimming at V came to 6 bases and at J to 2 bases, leaving 3 bases not matched to a gene. Here the CDR3 DNA reads TGTGCCAGCAGGACACAGGGGAACTATGGCTACACCTTC. Its protein is CASRTQGNYGYTF.

The chain couples TRBV6-2 or TRBV6-3 to TRBJ1-1; the match to TRBD1 covers 9 bases. CDR3 length: 15 residues. The germline CDR1 and CDR2 sequences are MNHEY and SVGEGT. V lost 6 bases to trimming and J lost 0 bases; unmatched junction nucleotides: 5. The CDR3 DNA reads as TGTGCCAGCAGCCCGCGGACAGGGGTGAACACTGAAGCTTTCTTT. It is translated as CASSPRTGVNTEAFF.

A few counts support this clone. CDR3 residues: CASSRRGGISEKLFF. The CDR3 DNA reads TGTGCCAGCAGTCGTAGGGGGGGAATAAGTGAAAAACTGTTTTTT. This sequence joins TRBV6-5 and TRBJ1-4, with D perhaps matching TRBD1 (6 bases). This CDR3 contains 15 residues. Trimming left V 5 bases short and J 7 bases short, with 17 bases between. Looked up from germline, CDR1 is MNHEY and CDR2 is SVGAGI.